This T cell receptor (beta chain) is from a study of cytomegalovirus exposure and HLA in healthy donors. This clone was seen once. V was pared by 1 base and J by 7 bases, with 8 bases of the junction left unmatched. Per germline, CDR1 MDHEN and CDR2 SYDVKM. CDR3 length: 16 amino acids. Healthy people donating bone marrow made up the donors. A multiplex PCR was run with 60 Vbeta primers and 13 Jbeta primers. The repertoire was sequenced with immunoSEQ multiplex PCR; TCRdb's copy has only in-frame clones and lacks some. The sample consists of roughly 73,000 clones, 78% of them appearing once. The chain combines TRBV28 with TRBJ1-5, with TRBD1 matching 9 bases. Sample: PBMCs. This TCR derives from a man aged 40-50 years in good health and CMV-seronegative. CDR3 sequence (DNA): TGTGCCAGCAGTTTATCTGGGACAGGGTTTCGGCAGCCCCAGCATTTT. Encoded protein: CASSLSGTGFRQPQHF.